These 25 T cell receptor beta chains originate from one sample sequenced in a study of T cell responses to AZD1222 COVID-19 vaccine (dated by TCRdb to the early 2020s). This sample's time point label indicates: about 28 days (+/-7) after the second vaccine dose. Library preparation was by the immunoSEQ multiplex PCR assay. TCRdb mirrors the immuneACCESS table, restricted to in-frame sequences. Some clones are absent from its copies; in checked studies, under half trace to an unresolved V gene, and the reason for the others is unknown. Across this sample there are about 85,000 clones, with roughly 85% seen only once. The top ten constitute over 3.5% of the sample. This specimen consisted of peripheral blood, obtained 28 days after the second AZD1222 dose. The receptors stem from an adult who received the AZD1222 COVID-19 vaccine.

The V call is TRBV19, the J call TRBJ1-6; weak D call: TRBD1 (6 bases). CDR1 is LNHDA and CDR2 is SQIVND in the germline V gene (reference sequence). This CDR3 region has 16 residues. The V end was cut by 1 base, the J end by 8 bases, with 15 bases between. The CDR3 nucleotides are TGTGCCAGTAGTATAGGTGGGGGCGTGAAGGATTCACCCCTCCACTTT. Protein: CASSIGGGVKDSPLHF.

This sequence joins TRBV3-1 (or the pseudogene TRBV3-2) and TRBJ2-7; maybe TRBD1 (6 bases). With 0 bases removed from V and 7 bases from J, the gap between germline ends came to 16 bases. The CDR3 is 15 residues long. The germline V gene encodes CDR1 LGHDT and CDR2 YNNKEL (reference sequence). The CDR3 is CASSQDRAGALEQYF. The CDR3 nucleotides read TGTGCCAGCAGCCAAGATAGGGCAGGGGCCTTGGAGCAGTACTTC.

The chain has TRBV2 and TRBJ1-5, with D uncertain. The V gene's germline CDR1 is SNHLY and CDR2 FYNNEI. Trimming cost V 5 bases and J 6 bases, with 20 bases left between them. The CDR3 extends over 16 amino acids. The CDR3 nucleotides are TGTGCCAGCAGTCCACCTGGTGCGGGCCTCGGTCAGCCCCAGCATTTT. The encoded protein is CASSPPGAGLGQPQHF.

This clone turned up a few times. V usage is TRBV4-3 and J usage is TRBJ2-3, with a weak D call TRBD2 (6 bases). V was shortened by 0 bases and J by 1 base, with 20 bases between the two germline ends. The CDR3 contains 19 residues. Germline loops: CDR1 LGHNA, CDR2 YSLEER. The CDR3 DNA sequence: TGCGCCAGCAGCCAAGATGGGATCACGAGCGGGCTTCGCACAGATACGCAGTATTTT. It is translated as CASSQDGITSGLRTDTQYF.

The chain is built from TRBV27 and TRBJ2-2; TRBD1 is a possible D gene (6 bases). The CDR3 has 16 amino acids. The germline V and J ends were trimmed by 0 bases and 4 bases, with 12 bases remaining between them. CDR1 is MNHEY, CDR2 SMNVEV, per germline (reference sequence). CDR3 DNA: TGTGCCAGCAGTTTATCGGGGACAAGGATCACCGGGGAGCTGTTTTTT. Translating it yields CASSLSGTRITGELFF.

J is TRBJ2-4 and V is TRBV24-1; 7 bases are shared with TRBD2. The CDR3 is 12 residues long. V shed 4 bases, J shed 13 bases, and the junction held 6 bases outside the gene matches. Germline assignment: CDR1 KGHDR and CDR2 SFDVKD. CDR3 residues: CATSDGLGVQYF. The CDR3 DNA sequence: TGTGCCACCAGTGACGGACTAGGGGTCCAGTACTTC.

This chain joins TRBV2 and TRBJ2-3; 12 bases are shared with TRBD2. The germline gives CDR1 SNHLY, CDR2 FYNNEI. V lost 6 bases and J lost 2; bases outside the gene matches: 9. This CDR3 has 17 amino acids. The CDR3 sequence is CASRSGLAGWLTDTQYF. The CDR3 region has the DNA TGTGCCAGCAGATCTGGACTAGCGGGATGGCTCACAGATACGCAGTATTTT. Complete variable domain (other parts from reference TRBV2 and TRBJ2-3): EPEVTQTPSHQVTQMGQEVILRCVPISNHLYFYWYRQILGQKVEFLVSFYNNEISEKSEIFDDQFSVERPDGSNFTLKIRSTKLEDSAMYFCASRSGLAGWLTDTQYFGPGTRLTVL.

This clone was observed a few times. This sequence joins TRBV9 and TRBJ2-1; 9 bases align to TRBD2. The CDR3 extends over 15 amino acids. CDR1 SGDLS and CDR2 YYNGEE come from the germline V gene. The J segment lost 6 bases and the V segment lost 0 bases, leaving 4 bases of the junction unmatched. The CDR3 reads CASSVVASGVNEQFF. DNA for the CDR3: TGTGCCAGCAGCGTAGTAGCTAGCGGGGTCAATGAGCAGTTCTTC.

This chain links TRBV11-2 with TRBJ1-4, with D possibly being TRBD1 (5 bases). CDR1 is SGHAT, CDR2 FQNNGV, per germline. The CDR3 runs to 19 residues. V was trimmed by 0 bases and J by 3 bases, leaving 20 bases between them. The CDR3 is CASSLDRMRGSVANEKLFF. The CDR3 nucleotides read TGTGCCAGCAGCTTAGATAGAATGCGGGGGAGCGTTGCTAATGAAAAACTGTTTTTT.

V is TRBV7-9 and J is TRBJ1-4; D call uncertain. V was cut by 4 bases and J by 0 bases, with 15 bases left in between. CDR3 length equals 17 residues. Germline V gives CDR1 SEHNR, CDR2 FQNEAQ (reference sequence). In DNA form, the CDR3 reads TGTGCCAGCAGCTCCCACTCGGACGGTGCAACTAATGAAAAACTGTTTTTT. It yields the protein CASSSHSDGATNEKLFF.

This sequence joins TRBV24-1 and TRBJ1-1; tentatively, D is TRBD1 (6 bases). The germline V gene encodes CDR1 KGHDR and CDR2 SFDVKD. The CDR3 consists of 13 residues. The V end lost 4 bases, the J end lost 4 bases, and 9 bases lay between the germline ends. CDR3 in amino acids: CATSEPQGTEAFF. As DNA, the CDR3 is TGTGCCACCAGTGAGCCACAGGGCACTGAAGCTTTCTTT.

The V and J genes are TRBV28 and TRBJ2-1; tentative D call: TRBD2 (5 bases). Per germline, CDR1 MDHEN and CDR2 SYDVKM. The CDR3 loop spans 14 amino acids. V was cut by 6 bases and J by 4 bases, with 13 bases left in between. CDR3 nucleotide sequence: TGTGCCAGCAGATATAGCGACACATACAATGAGCAGTTCTTC. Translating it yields CASRYSDTYNEQFF.

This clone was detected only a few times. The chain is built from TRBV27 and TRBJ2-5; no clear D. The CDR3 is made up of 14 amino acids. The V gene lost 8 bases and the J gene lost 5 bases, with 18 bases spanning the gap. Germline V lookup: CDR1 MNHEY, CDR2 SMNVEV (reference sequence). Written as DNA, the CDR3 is TGTGCCAGCCGCGCTTTTTTTTTGTCCGAGACCCAGTACTTC. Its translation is CASRAFFLSETQYF.

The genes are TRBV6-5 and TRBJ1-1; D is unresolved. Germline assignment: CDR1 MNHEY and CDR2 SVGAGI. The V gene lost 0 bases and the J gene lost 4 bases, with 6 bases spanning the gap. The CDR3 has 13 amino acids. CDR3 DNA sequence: TGTGCCAGCAGTTACTCCCCGGGCACTGAAGCTTTCTTT. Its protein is CASSYSPGTEAFF.

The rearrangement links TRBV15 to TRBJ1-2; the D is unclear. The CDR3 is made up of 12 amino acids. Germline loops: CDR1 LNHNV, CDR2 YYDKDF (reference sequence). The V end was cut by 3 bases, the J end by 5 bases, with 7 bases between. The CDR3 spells CATSSKGYGYTF. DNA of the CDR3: TGTGCCACCAGCAGCAAGGGTTATGGCTACACCTTC.

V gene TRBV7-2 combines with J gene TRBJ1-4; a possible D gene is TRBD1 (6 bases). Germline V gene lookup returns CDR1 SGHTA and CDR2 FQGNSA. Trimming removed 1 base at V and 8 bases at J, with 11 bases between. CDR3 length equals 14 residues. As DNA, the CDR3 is TGTGCCAGCAGCTTAGGGGGGCCCTGGGAAAAACTGTTTTTT. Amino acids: CASSLGGPWEKLFF.

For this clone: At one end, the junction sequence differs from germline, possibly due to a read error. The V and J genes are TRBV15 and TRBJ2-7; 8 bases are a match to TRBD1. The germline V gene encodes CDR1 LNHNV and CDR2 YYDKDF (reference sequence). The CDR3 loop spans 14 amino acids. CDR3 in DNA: TGTGCCACCAGAAGAGACAGGGGTTTAAGCGAGCAGTACTTC. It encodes CATRRDRGLSEQYF.

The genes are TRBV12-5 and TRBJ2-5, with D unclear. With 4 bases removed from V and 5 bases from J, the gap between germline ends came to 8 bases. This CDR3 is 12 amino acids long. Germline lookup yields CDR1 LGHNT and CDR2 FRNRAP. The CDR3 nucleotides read TGTGCTAGTGGTTCCCCATTTGAGACCCAGTACTTC. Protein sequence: CASGSPFETQYF.

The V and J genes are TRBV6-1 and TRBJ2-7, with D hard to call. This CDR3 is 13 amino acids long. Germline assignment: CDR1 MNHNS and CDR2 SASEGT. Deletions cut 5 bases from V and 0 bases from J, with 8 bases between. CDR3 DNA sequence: TGTGCCAGCAGTAAACCTTTCTCCTACGAGCAGTACTTC. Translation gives CASSKPFSYEQYF.

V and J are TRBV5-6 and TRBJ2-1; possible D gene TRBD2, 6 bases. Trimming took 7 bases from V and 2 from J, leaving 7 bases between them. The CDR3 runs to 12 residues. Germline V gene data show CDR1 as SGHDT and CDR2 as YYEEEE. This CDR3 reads CASGRPYNEQFF. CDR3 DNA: TGTGCCAGCGGGAGGCCCTACAATGAGCAGTTCTTC.

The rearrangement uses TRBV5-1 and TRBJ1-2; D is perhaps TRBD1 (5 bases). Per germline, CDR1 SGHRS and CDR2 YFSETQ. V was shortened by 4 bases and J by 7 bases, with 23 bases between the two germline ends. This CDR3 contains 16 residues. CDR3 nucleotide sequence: TGCGCCAGCAGCCCCGGGACGGTGGGCCTCCTGGGTGGCTACACCTTC. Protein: CASSPGTVGLLGGYTF.

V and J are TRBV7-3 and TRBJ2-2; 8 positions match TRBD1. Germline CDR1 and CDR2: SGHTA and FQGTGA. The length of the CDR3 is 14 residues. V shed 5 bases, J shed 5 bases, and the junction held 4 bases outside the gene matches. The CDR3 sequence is CASSRTGRTGELFF. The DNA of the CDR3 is TGTGCCAGCAGCCGGACAGGGAGGACCGGGGAGCTGTTTTTT.

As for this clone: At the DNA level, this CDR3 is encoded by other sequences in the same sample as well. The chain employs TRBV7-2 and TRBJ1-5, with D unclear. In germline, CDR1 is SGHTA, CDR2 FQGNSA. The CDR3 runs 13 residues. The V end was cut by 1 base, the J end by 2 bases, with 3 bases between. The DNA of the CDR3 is TGTGCCAGCAGCTTAGTCGGCAATCAGCCCCAGCATTTT. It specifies CASSLVGNQPQHF.

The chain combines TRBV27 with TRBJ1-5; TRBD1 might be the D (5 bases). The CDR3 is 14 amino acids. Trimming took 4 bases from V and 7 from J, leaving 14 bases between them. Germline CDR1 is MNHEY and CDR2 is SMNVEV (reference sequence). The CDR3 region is CASSSLAGWQPQHF. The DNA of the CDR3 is TGTGCCAGCAGTTCTTTGGCAGGGTGGCAGCCCCAGCATTTT.

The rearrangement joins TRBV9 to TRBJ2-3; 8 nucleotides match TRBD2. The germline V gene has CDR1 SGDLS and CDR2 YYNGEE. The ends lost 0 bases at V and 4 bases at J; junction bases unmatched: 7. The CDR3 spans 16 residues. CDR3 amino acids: CASSVAVGGEADTQYF. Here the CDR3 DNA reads TGTGCCAGCAGCGTAGCTGTCGGGGGGGAAGCAGATACGCAGTATTTT.